This is a list of T cell receptor beta chains from one sample in a study of regulatory T cells. Libraries were prepared by immunoSEQ multiplex PCR; TCRdb keeps only in-frame clonotypes and omits some of them. The sample has tens of thousands of clones, around 93% seen once. Sequencing input: conventional CD4+ T cells sorted from blood. All receptors come from a person aged 18-30 years with CD3G deficiency. CDR3s include the opening cysteine and the closing phenylalanine or tryptophan. Fields, in order: J gene, clone size, D gene, V gene, CDR3 DNA, CDR3 protein. D genes are given only for firm matches. The size field is filled for only some rows; it gives once, few, many or a size class.

j_gene: TRBJ1-2
abundance: .
d_gene: .
v_gene: TRBV28
CDR3nt: TGTGCCAGCAGCGAGGCTGGGGGGAACTATGGCTACACCTTC
CDR3aa: CASSEAGGNYGYTF

j_gene: TRBJ2-7
abundance: .
d_gene: .
v_gene: TRBV6-1
CDR3nt: TGTGCCAGCAGTGGATTTCTCTCCTACGAGCAGTACTTC
CDR3aa: CASSGFLSYEQYF

j_gene: TRBJ2-5
abundance: .
d_gene: .
v_gene: TRBV19
CDR3nt: TGTGCCAGTAGTACCCGACAGGCCGGCCCGGAGACCCAGTACTTC
CDR3aa: CASSTRQAGPETQYF

j_gene: TRBJ1-2
abundance: .
d_gene: .
v_gene: TRBV5-1
CDR3nt: TGCGCCAGCAGCCCCCAAGGGGCCAGCTACACCTTC
CDR3aa: CASSPQGASYTF

j_gene: TRBJ2-7
abundance: .
d_gene: .
v_gene: TRBV23-1
CDR3nt: TGCGCCAGCAGTCAATCCGACGAAGCCTACGAGCAGTACTTC
CDR3aa: CASSQSDEAYEQYF

j_gene: TRBJ2-3
abundance: .
d_gene: .
v_gene: TRBV10-3
CDR3nt: TGTGCCATCAGTGGAGGCAGGGGAGATACGCAGTATTTT
CDR3aa: CAISGGRGDTQYF

j_gene: TRBJ2-1
abundance: .
d_gene: .
v_gene: TRBV7-9
CDR3nt: TGTGCCAGCAGCAGTGGCGATGAGCAGTTCTTC
CDR3aa: CASSSGDEQFF

j_gene: TRBJ2-3
abundance: .
d_gene: .
v_gene: TRBV5-1
CDR3nt: TGCGCCAGCAGCTCGCTTCCCCAGTCAGATACGCAGTATTTT
CDR3aa: CASSSLPQSDTQYF

j_gene: TRBJ1-1
abundance: once
d_gene: .
v_gene: TRBV5-1
CDR3nt: TGCGCCAGCAGAAAGCTCTTGGGAGACACTGAAGCTTTCTTT
CDR3aa: CASRKLLGDTEAFF

j_gene: TRBJ2-7
abundance: .
d_gene: .
v_gene: TRBV6-5
CDR3nt: TGTGCCAGCAGACGAACCACCGGGGCAGCCTACGAGCAGTACTTC
CDR3aa: CASRRTTGAAYEQYF

j_gene: TRBJ2-3
abundance: .
d_gene: .
v_gene: TRBV7-8
CDR3nt: TGTGCCAGCAGCCCCGGCACAGATACGCAGTATTTT
CDR3aa: CASSPGTDTQYF

j_gene: TRBJ2-1
abundance: once
d_gene: .
v_gene: TRBV19
CDR3nt: TGTGCCAGTAGTATATCTAGTCAGCAGTTCTTC
CDR3aa: CASSISSQQFF

j_gene: TRBJ2-7
abundance: .
d_gene: .
v_gene: TRBV28
CDR3nt: TGTGCCAGCAGTTTAACTGGGGACGAGCAGTACTTC
CDR3aa: CASSLTGDEQYF

j_gene: TRBJ2-1
abundance: .
d_gene: .
v_gene: TRBV19
CDR3nt: TGTGCCAGTAGCCCCCAACGGGGGAATGAGCAGTTCTTC
CDR3aa: CASSPQRGNEQFF

j_gene: TRBJ2-6
abundance: once
d_gene: TRBD1
v_gene: TRBV18
CDR3nt: TGTGCCAGCTCACCAGGACAGGGGGGGGCCAACGTCCTGACTTTC
CDR3aa: CASSPGQGGANVLTF

j_gene: TRBJ2-3
abundance: .
d_gene: TRBD1
v_gene: TRBV5-4
CDR3nt: TGTGCCAGCAAACTTGCCGGGGCGGGACAGGGTGCAGATACGCAGTATTTT
CDR3aa: CASKLAGAGQGADTQYF